Sequencing of this T cell receptor beta chain was carried out in a study of cytomegalovirus exposure and HLA in healthy donors. Study outcomes and limitations: Researchers counted around 180 TCR beta chains as cytomegalovirus-associated.

The PCR contained 60 Vbeta and 13 Jbeta primers. The repertoire was sequenced with immunoSEQ multiplex PCR; TCRdb's copy has only in-frame clones and lacks some. This table has some 91,000 clones, roughly three quarters appearing once. In the case of this clone: Its antigen remains unidentified.

CDR3 length: 14 residues. Germline V lookup: CDR1 KGHSH, CDR2 LQKENI. V gave up 4 bases and J gave up 0 bases, with 6 bases separating them. The chain joins TRBV18 to TRBJ2-2; no firm D call. Material: PBMCs. The sequence was collected from a woman aged 60-70 years in good health and CMV-seronegative. CDR3 coding DNA: TGTGCCAGCTCACAGGAGACGAACACCGGGGAGCTGTTTTTT. The encoded protein is CASSQETNTGELFF.